Following are 8 T cell receptor beta chains from one sample sequenced in a study of post-analysis software for immune sequencing data. Findings and limits, study-wide: A handful of TRBV segments were significantly more frequent in patients than in controls. TRBV5-6, TRBV5-1 and TRBV20-1 were among these segments.

These receptors are not linked to any known antigen. TCR beta cDNA libraries had unique molecular identifiers. One entry per CDR3 protein results from TCRdb running MiXCR on the PCR reads. In the table there are about 770,000 distinct CDR3 sequences, 46% of which are singletons. Sequencing was done on a sample of blood. The source of these receptors is a girl under 18 with multiple sclerosis.

V is TRBV20-1 and J is TRBJ2-6; the D call may be TRBD1 or TRBD2 (5 bases each). The germline gives CDR1 DFQATT, CDR2 SNEGSKA (reference sequence). CDR3 length: 19 residues. V lost 5 bases and J lost 0, with 23 bases in between. This chain's CDR3 is CSAPRTGTDLSSGANVLTF. The DNA of the CDR3 is TGCAGTGCTCCCAGGACCGGGACCGACCTGAGCTCTGGGGCCAACGTCCTGACTTTC.

This chain uses TRBV19 with TRBJ2-7, with D unresolved. The DNA end favors TRBJ2-5, so the J call may be wrong. Germline V CDR1 and CDR2: LNHDA, SQIVND (reference sequence). The CDR3 runs to 14 residues. CDR3 loop: CASSIEHRQETQYF. DNA of the CDR3: TGTGCCAGTAGTATAGAACACAGACAAGAGACCCAGTACTTC.

V and J are TRBV20-1 and TRBJ2-5, with 13 bases fitting TRBD2. Germline V gives CDR1 DFQATT, CDR2 SNEGSKA (reference sequence). The V and J ends lost 6 bases and 11 bases, in that order; junction bases with no gene match: 12. CDR3 length: 14 amino acids. CDR3 in DNA: TGCAGTGCCCCGGGGGGACTAGCGGGAAATGAGCAGTACTTC. It specifies CSAPGGLAGNEQYF.

This rearrangement joins TRBV5-1 to TRBJ1-1, with D unresolved. CDR3 length equals 13 residues. CDR1 is SGHRS, CDR2 YFSETQ, per germline. The V end lost 3 bases, the J end lost 4 bases, and 10 bases lay between the germline ends. The CDR3 DNA sequence: TGCGCCAGCAGCTCCTCGGAGGCCACTGAAGCTTTCTTT. As protein: CASSSSEATEAFF. Filled out from reference TRBV5-1 and TRBJ1-1, the complete variable domain reads KAGVTQTPRYLIKTRGQQVTLSCSPISGHRSVSWYQQTPGQGLQFLFEYFSETQRNKGNFPGRFSGRQFSNSRSEMNVSTLELGDSALYLCASSSSEATEAFFGQGTRLTVV.

The chain combines TRBV15 with TRBJ2-1, with 7 bases fitting TRBD2. Germline CDR1 is LNHNV and CDR2 is YYDKDF (reference sequence). V gave up 5 bases and J gave up 7 bases; unmatched junction bases: 8. The CDR3 runs 14 residues. The CDR3 spells CATSGASGLNEQFF. The CDR3, as DNA: TGTGCCACCAGCGGGGCTAGCGGTTTAAATGAGCAGTTCTTC.

The chain recombines TRBV29-1 with TRBJ2-7; either TRBD1 or TRBD2 may supply D (5 bases each). The CDR3 has 14 residues. The V and J ends lost 4 bases and 5 bases respectively, with 18 bases between them. Germline loops: CDR1 SQVTM, CDR2 ANQGSEA. The CDR3, as DNA: TGCAGCGTTGGGTGGGACGGACGGCCAAACGAGCAGTACTTC. Translation gives CSVGWDGRPNEQYF.

The chain is built from TRBV29-1 and TRBJ2-3; 12 bases map to TRBD2. V was pared by 6 bases and J by 3 bases, with 4 bases of the junction left unmatched. The germline V gene encodes CDR1 SQVTM and CDR2 ANQGSEA. This CDR3 is 14 amino acids long. The CDR3 here is CSVSTSGSTDTQYF. As DNA, the CDR3 is TGCAGCGTCTCGACTAGCGGGAGTACAGATACGCAGTATTTT.

Only a few counts were recorded for this clonotype. The chain couples TRBV2 to TRBJ2-2; 8 bases match TRBD1. The CDR3 contains 13 residues. From germline, CDR1 is SNHLY and CDR2 FYNNEI. V gave up 6 bases and J gave up 3 bases; unmatched junction bases: 0. The CDR3 bases are TGTGCCAGCAGGGACAGGGACACCGGGGAGCTGTTTTTT. Its protein is CASRDRDTGELFF.